Each of the 10 T cell receptor beta chains below was sequenced from the same sample in a study of cytomegalovirus exposure and HLA in healthy donors (dated by TCRdb to 2015 to 2018). Receptor amplification or capture employed the immunoSEQ multiplex PCR assay. The multiplex PCR relied on a mix of 60 forward primers for TCR Vbeta segments and 13 reverse primers for TCR Jbeta segments. The table was pulled from immuneACCESS by TCRdb, which kept in-frame rearrangements only. Such tables lose some clones; where checked, under half of the loss comes from unresolved V genes, and the rest has no known cause. The sample has about 96,000 clones on record, around 79% of them singletons. The ten largest clones represent over 12% of the sample. The sample consisted of PBMCs. These receptors originate from a woman in her 70s in good health and CMV-seropositive.

The count of this clone is one. The chain uses TRBV7-2 and TRBJ2-1, with TRBD1 identical over 7 bases. In germline, CDR1 is SGHTA, CDR2 FQGNSA. The length of the CDR3 is 14 residues. Trimming cost V 5 bases and J 7 bases; bases outside gene matches: 8. For the CDR3, the DNA is TGTGCCAGCAGCCCCGACAGGGTGCGAAATGAGCAGTTCTTC. It specifies CASSPDRVRNEQFF.

The chain joins TRBV30 to TRBJ2-5, with TRBD1 matching over 9 bases. The CDR3 is made up of 12 amino acids. The germline gives CDR1 GTSNPN, CDR2 SVGIG (reference sequence). The CDR3 loop is CAIDRGSETQYF. The CDR3 nucleotides are TGTGCAATAGACAGGGGGTCTGAGACCCAGTACTTC. Full variable domain (missing parts from reference TRBV30 and TRBJ2-5): SQTIHQWPATLVQPVGSPLSLECTVEGTSNPNLYWYRQAAGRGLQLLFYSVGIGQISSEVPQNLSASRPQDRQFILSSKKLLLSDSGFYLCAIDRGSETQYFGPGTRLLVL.

This chain joins TRBV29-1 and TRBJ1-2, with TRBD1 matching over 7 bases. With V trimmed by 5 bases and J by 4 bases, 10 bases remained unmatched. CDR3 length: 14 residues. Germline CDR1 is SQVTM and CDR2 is ANQGSEA. CDR3 residues: CSVRFDGTAYGYTF. The CDR3 nucleotides read TGCAGCGTTCGATTCGATGGGACAGCCTATGGCTACACCTTC.

The chain links TRBV28 to TRBJ1-1, with a possible D match to TRBD1 (6 bases). There are 12 residues in the CDR3. Trimming stripped 7 bases from V and 4 bases from J, with 10 bases between. CDR1 is MDHEN and CDR2 is SYDVKM in the germline V gene. As DNA, the CDR3 is TGTGCCAGCACCATAGGGGGCACTGAAGCTTTCTTT. Its protein product is CASTIGGTEAFF.

This chain joins TRBV12-5 and TRBJ2-1; 11 nucleotides align to TRBD1. This CDR3 comprises 18 residues. The V segment lost 1 base and the J segment 2 bases; nucleotides outside the gene matches: 7. Germline V gene lookup returns CDR1 LGHNT and CDR2 FRNRAP. The DNA of the CDR3 is TGTGCTAGTGGTTTGGCTACCGGGACAGGGGGGACCTACAATGAGCAGTTCTTC. It specifies CASGLATGTGGTYNEQFF.

The chain has TRBV5-6 and TRBJ2-3; TRBD2 is a possible D gene (5 bases). V dropped 2 bases and J dropped 8 bases, with 21 bases sitting between them. CDR1 is SGHDT, CDR2 YYEEEE, per germline. The CDR3 contains 16 residues. This CDR3 is CASSFRVGARRGTQYF. Written as DNA, the CDR3 is TGTGCCAGCAGCTTTCGTGTGGGAGCTCGGCGAGGTACGCAGTATTTT.

This clone was seen a few times. This sequence joins TRBV4-3 and TRBJ1-6; D gene ambiguous. The CDR3 sequence is 15 residues long. The germline CDR1 and CDR2 sequences are LGHNA and YSLEER. V lost 1 base and J lost 8, with 12 bases in between. CDR3: CASSQGGSGHSPLHF. CDR3 in DNA: TGCGCCAGCAGCCAAGGTGGTTCAGGTCATTCACCCCTCCACTTT.

In this sample, this clone turned up once. This chain links TRBV7-9 with TRBJ1-1, with 9 nucleotides matching TRBD1. This CDR3 is built from 14 residues. Germline assignment: CDR1 SEHNR and CDR2 FQNEAQ (reference sequence). The V and J ends lost 1 base and 6 bases, in that order; junction bases with no gene match: 3. CDR3 amino acids: CASSLGTGEAEAFF. The CDR3 DNA is TGTGCCAGCAGCTTAGGGACAGGGGAGGCTGAAGCTTTCTTT. Based on the CDR3 plus reference TRBV7-9 and TRBJ1-1, the full variable domain is DTGVSQNPRHKITKRGQNVTFRCDPISEHNRLYWYRQTLGQGPEFLTYFQNEAQLEKSRLLSDRFSAERPKGSFSTLEIQRTEQGDSAMYLCASSLGTGEAEAFFGQGTRLTVV.

This sequence joins TRBV7-6 and TRBJ2-3; D is perhaps TRBD2 (6 bases). CDR3 length: 15 amino acids. Germline V gene lookup returns CDR1 SGHVS and CDR2 FNYEAQ. With 5 bases removed from V and 1 base from J, the gap between germline ends came to 13 bases. The DNA of the CDR3 is TGTGCCAGCAGCAACATGGGACTTCGCACAGATACGCAGTATTTT. It translates to CASSNMGLRTDTQYF.

J is TRBJ2-7 and V is TRBV28, with 9 bases lining up with TRBD2. The V gene's germline CDR1 is MDHEN and CDR2 SYDVKM. The CDR3 extends over 15 amino acids. V lost 4 bases to trimming and J lost 3 bases; unmatched junction nucleotides: 7. The CDR3 bases are TGTGCCAGCAGTTCTTCTAGCGGGATATTCTACGAGCAGTACTTC. Translating gives CASSSSSGIFYEQYF.